Given below is one TCR beta chain in context. The sample comes from a study of blood T cell repertoires in COVID-19. Whole-study context: Samples taken during acute and convalescent COVID-19 were collected in the United States, Italy and Spain. The cDNA or gDNA used as material had been derived from T cells, B-cell-depleted T cells, or PBMCs.

Here immunoSEQ multiplex PCR was the method, and the copy in TCRdb shows in-frame clones only, minus some. The table has under 200,000 clones, 60% to 85% seen once; the top ten hold about 3%. This TCR came from a man between 70 and 80 years old with acute or convalescent COVID-19. The sample taken for sequencing was peripheral blood.

The CDR3 coding sequence is TGTGCCAGCAGTGAACCGAATCGGGGACAGGGGTACACTGAAGCTTTCTTT. Translation gives CASSEPNRGQGYTEAFF. The genes are TRBV25-1 and TRBJ1-1; 10 bases line up with TRBD1. This CDR3 has 17 amino acids. V lost 2 bases and J lost 3; bases outside the gene matches: 9. Germline V gene lookup returns CDR1 MGHDK and CDR2 SYGVNS.